These 32 T cell receptor beta chains share one sample of origin, sequenced in a study of CD8 T cells in Susac syndrome. RNA in amounts of roughly 0.5 to 1 ug was reverse transcribed with random hexamers. TCRdb recomputed calls from the immunoSEQ multiplex PCR reads with MiXCR, one row per CDR3 protein. This sample carries around 150,000 distinct CDR3 sequences, 85% to 95% of them seen once, and the ten largest clones take approximately 0.11%. Material: CD4+ T cells from PBMCs. The receptors shown here come from a human donor with multiple sclerosis.

The chain employs TRBV30 and TRBJ1-2; 7 positions agree with TRBD1. Looked up from germline, CDR1 is GTSNPN and CDR2 is SVGIG (reference sequence). With 6 bases clipped from V and 4 bases from J, the junction kept 5 bases outside the gene matches. This CDR3 has 12 residues. CDR3 in DNA: TGTGCCTGTGGGACAGCGACCTATGGCTACACCTTC. Amino acid sequence: CACGTATYGYTF.

The count of this clonotype is one. The chain employs TRBV2 and TRBJ1-2, with unresolved D. The CDR3 totals 12 residues. Germline lookup yields CDR1 SNHLY and CDR2 FYNNEI. The V gene lost 3 bases and the J gene lost 8 bases, with 10 bases spanning the gap. CDR3 nucleotides: TGTGCCAGCAGTGAGAGGACGTGGGGCTACACCTTC. It is translated as CASSERTWGYTF.

V and J are TRBV20-1 and TRBJ2-2, with D possibly TRBD2 on 6 matching bases. V was cut by 6 bases and J by 0 bases, with 11 bases left in between. CDR1 is DFQATT, CDR2 SNEGSKA, per germline (reference sequence). The CDR3 runs 14 residues. The CDR3 coding sequence is TGCAGTGCAAAGGGACTCTCGAACACCGGGGAGCTGTTTTTT. This codes for CSAKGLSNTGELFF.

The genes are TRBV28 and TRBJ1-2; 8 bases are shared with TRBD1. V gave up 6 bases and J gave up 8 bases; unmatched junction bases: 11. In germline, CDR1 is MDHEN, CDR2 SYDVKM. The CDR3 is made up of 14 amino acids. The DNA of the CDR3 is TGTGCCAGCAGGCCCGGACAGGGCTGGTCCGGCTACACCTTC. Amino acids: CASRPGQGWSGYTF.

The chain has TRBV3-1 and TRBJ2-4; TRBD2 agrees at 9 bases. This CDR3 has 20 amino acids. J gave up 1 base and V 1 base, and 14 bases lay outside the gene matches. Germline V lookup: CDR1 LGHDT, CDR2 YNNKEL (reference sequence). The CDR3 spells CASSQVQGLAGQVAKNIQYF. The CDR3 DNA is TGTGCCAGCAGCCAAGTGCAGGGTCTAGCGGGGCAGGTTGCCAAAAACATTCAGTACTTC.

The DNA for the CDR3 is TGTGCCAGCAGCCAACGACCGCTGGGGGGAGGTGAAGAGACCCAGTACTTC. This codes for CASSQRPLGGGEETQYF. The chain is built from TRBV3-1 and TRBJ2-5; TRBD2 is a possible D gene (6 bases). Trimming removed 2 bases at V and 3 bases at J, with 19 bases between. Germline lookup yields CDR1 LGHDT and CDR2 YNNKEL (reference sequence). The CDR3 contains 17 residues.

This chain links TRBV5-1 with TRBJ1-1; D is unresolved. Deletions cut 0 bases from V and 7 bases from J, with 16 bases between. Per the germline V gene, CDR1 is SGHRS and CDR2 is YFSETQ. The CDR3 has 15 amino acids. Written as DNA, the CDR3 is TGCGCCAGCAGCTTGGCCGAGGCGGCTCAGAGTGAAGCTTTCTTT. This translates into CASSLAEAAQSEAFF.

The chain links TRBV12-3 or TRBV12-4 to TRBJ1-2, with 8 positions matching TRBD1. V was pared by 6 bases and J by 8 bases, with 14 bases of the junction left unmatched. There are 15 residues in the CDR3. This CDR3 reads CASSPTGQVKRGYTF. In DNA form, the CDR3 reads TGTGCCAGCAGCCCAACGGGACAGGTCAAGCGGGGCTACACCTTC.

The V and J genes are TRBV3-1 and TRBJ1-2, with D tentatively TRBD1 (5 bases). The length of the CDR3 is 13 residues. V dropped 2 bases and J dropped 8 bases, with 12 bases sitting between them. Germline loops: CDR1 LGHDT, CDR2 YNNKEL (reference sequence). This chain's CDR3 is CASSQSLGEGYTF. DNA of the CDR3: TGTGCCAGCAGCCAATCGCTAGGGGAGGGCTACACCTTC.

The chain recombines TRBV18 with TRBJ1-2, with D possibly matching TRBD1 (5 bases). Deletions cut 4 bases from V and 6 bases from J, with 18 bases between. This CDR3 comprises 15 residues. Germline V gives CDR1 KGHSH, CDR2 LQKENI. The CDR3 is CASSLAGLAENGYTF. CDR3 DNA sequence: TGTGCCAGCTCACTGGCAGGGCTCGCAGAAAATGGCTACACCTTC. The full variable domain, completed using reference TRBV18 and TRBJ1-2, is NAGVMQNPRHLVRRRGQEARLRCSPMKGHSHVYWYRQLPEEGLKFMVYLQKENIIDESGMPKERFSAEFPKEGPSILRIQQVVRGDSAAYFCASSLAGLAENGYTFGSGTRLTVV.

As DNA, the CDR3 is TGCAGTGCTAGATCGCTACGGGGGGGCGGCACAGATACGCAGTATTTT. It is translated as CSARSLRGGGTDTQYF. This chain links TRBV20-1 with TRBJ2-3; 8 nucleotides line up with TRBD2. This CDR3 region has 16 residues. In germline, CDR1 is DFQATT, CDR2 SNEGSKA (reference sequence). V trimming: 2 bases; J trimming: 1 base; junction bases outside the gene matches: 8.

This clonotype was seen only once. The CDR3 bases are TGTGCCAGCAGTAAGCGTGGACAGGGGGCAATAGATACGCAGTATTTT. Its protein product is CASSKRGQGAIDTQYF. This chain joins TRBV28 and TRBJ2-3; TRBD1 matches at 11 bases. The V gene's germline CDR1 is MDHEN and CDR2 SYDVKM. This CDR3 comprises 16 residues. V was clipped by 5 bases and J by 5 bases; unmatched bases: 9.

V and J are TRBV5-1 and TRBJ2-7; possibly TRBD2 for D (6 bases). This CDR3 has 13 residues. Trimming cost V 3 bases and J 6 bases, with 13 bases left between them. The germline CDR1 and CDR2 sequences are SGHRS and YFSETQ. As DNA, the CDR3 is TGCGCCAGCAGCTCCCAACTAGCTGGCGAGCAGTACTTC. Protein: CASSSQLAGEQYF. Using reference TRBV5-1 and TRBJ2-7 for the parts outside the CDR3, the full variable domain is KAGVTQTPRYLIKTRGQQVTLSCSPISGHRSVSWYQQTPGQGLQFLFEYFSETQRNKGNFPGRFSGRQFSNSRSEMNVSTLELGDSALYLCASSSQLAGEQYFGPGTRLTVT.

This clonotype was detected only once. The chain joins TRBV20-1 to TRBJ2-1, with D hard to call. Germline assignment: CDR1 DFQATT and CDR2 SNEGSKA (reference sequence). The CDR3 runs to 12 residues. The V end lost 5 bases, the J end lost 4 bases, and 9 bases lay between the germline ends. CDR3 sequence: CSAPVLYNEQFF. Here the CDR3 DNA reads TGCAGTGCTCCCGTCTTATACAATGAGCAGTTCTTC.

The CDR3: CSAQPGTINQPQHF. The CDR3 region has the DNA TGCAGTGCCCAACCCGGGACGATAAATCAGCCCCAGCATTTT. The chain has TRBV20-1 and TRBJ1-5, with a possible D match to TRBD1 (5 bases). Germline CDR1 reads DFQATT; CDR2 reads SNEGSKA (reference sequence). The length of the CDR3 is 14 residues. The germline V and J ends were trimmed by 6 bases and 4 bases, with 16 bases remaining between them.

The V gene is TRBV7-9, the J gene TRBJ1-1, with 9 bases lining up with TRBD1. With V trimmed by 5 bases and J by 1 base, 2 bases remained unmatched. CDR3 length: 14 amino acids. Germline values: CDR1 SEHNR, CDR2 FQNEAQ (reference sequence). CDR3 amino acids: CASSKQGANTEAFF. In nucleotides, the CDR3 is TGTGCCAGCAGCAAACAGGGGGCGAACACTGAAGCTTTCTTT.

The chain is built from TRBV20-1 and TRBJ1-5; 7 bases map to TRBD1. The germline gives CDR1 DFQATT, CDR2 SNEGSKA (reference sequence). V lost 6 bases and J lost 1; bases outside the gene matches: 6. This CDR3 is 14 amino acids long. The CDR3 loop reads CSAPTGNSNQPQHF. CDR3 DNA: TGCAGTGCACCGACAGGGAACAGCAATCAGCCCCAGCATTTT.

The CDR3 DNA reads TGTGCCAGCAGCTTACTAAGCGGGGGGGCCCCCGATACGCAGTATTTT. Encoded protein: CASSLLSGGAPDTQYF. V usage is TRBV7-9 and J usage is TRBJ2-3, with 10 bases that match TRBD2. Unmatched junction bases numbered 8, after V lost 2 bases and J lost 6 bases. This CDR3 contains 16 residues. Germline V gene data show CDR1 as SEHNR and CDR2 as FQNEAQ (reference sequence).

The chain joins TRBV9 to TRBJ2-7, with 11 bases lining up with TRBD2. The CDR3 covers 18 residues. The germline V gene has CDR1 SGDLS and CDR2 YYNGEE. Trimming at V came to 0 bases and at J to 6 bases, leaving 14 bases not matched to a gene. CDR3 protein: CASSVGERVLAGDCEQYF. CDR3 coding DNA: TGTGCCAGCAGCGTAGGTGAACGGGTACTAGCGGGAGATTGCGAGCAGTACTTC. Using reference TRBV9 and TRBJ2-7 for the parts outside the CDR3, the full variable domain is DSGVTQTPKHLITATGQRVTLRCSPRSGDLSVYWYQQSLDQGLQFLIQYYNGEERAKGNILERFSAQQFPDLHSELNLSSLELGDSALYFCASSVGERVLAGDCEQYFGPGTRLTVT.

The chain employs TRBV6-1 and TRBJ2-1; 16 bases fit TRBD2. The CDR3 runs to 15 residues. The junction had 3 bases not matched to a gene; V was cut back by 5 bases and J by 8 bases. CDR1 and CDR2 from the germline V gene are MNHNS and SASEGT. CDR3 DNA sequence: TGTGCCAGCAGTTCGGGACTAGCGGGGGGGGATGAGCAGTTCTTC. Translating it yields CASSSGLAGGDEQFF.

The V and J genes are TRBV27 and TRBJ1-1; no reliable D call. The CDR3 is 14 residues long. Germline V CDR1 and CDR2: MNHEY, SMNVEV (reference sequence). V dropped 2 bases and J dropped 5 bases, with 12 bases sitting between them. The DNA for the CDR3 is TGTGCCAGCAGTTTAATCCCCGTCGGAACTGAAGCTTTCTTT. Translated: CASSLIPVGTEAFF.

This chain uses TRBV6-5 with TRBJ2-3; D may be TRBD1 or TRBD2 (5 bases each). This CDR3 spans 15 amino acids. Germline values: CDR1 MNHEY, CDR2 SVGAGI. The germline V and J ends were trimmed by 10 bases and 6 bases, with 23 bases remaining between them. The CDR3 region is CATLFRDLNTDTQYF. As DNA, the CDR3 is TGTGCCACCCTCTTCCGGGACCTCAACACGGATACGCAGTATTTT.

CDR3 loop: CSVEDDRVNTEAFF. CDR3 bases: TGCAGCGTTGAAGATGACAGGGTGAACACTGAAGCTTTCTTT. The chain carries TRBV29-1 and TRBJ1-1; 7 nucleotides line up with TRBD1. The V segment lost 0 bases and the J segment 0 bases; nucleotides outside the gene matches: 1. Germline V gene lookup returns CDR1 SQVTM and CDR2 ANQGSEA. CDR3 size: 14 residues. Complete variable domain (other parts from reference TRBV29-1 and TRBJ1-1): SAVISQKPSRDICQRGTSLTIQCQVDSQVTMMFWYRQQPGQSLTLIATANQGSEATYESGFVIDKFPISRPNLTFSTLTVSNMSPEDSSIYLCSVEDDRVNTEAFFGQGTRLTVV.

The chain is built from TRBV9 and TRBJ2-2; weak D call: TRBD1 (6 bases). The V end was cut by 3 bases, the J end by 5 bases, with 14 bases between. Germline assignment: CDR1 SGDLS and CDR2 YYNGEE. The CDR3 extends over 15 amino acids. CDR3 loop: CASSASTGPTGELFF. The CDR3 bases are TGTGCCAGCAGCGCCTCGACAGGTCCAACCGGGGAGCTGTTTTTT.

V usage is TRBV29-1 and J usage is TRBJ2-5, with no clear D. Germline CDR1 reads SQVTM; CDR2 reads ANQGSEA. Trimming left V 3 bases short and J 4 bases short, with 12 bases between. The CDR3 is 13 amino acids. The CDR3, as DNA: TGCAGCGTTGAGTTAGTGATTGGAGAGACCCAGTACTTC. Amino acid sequence: CSVELVIGETQYF.

The CDR3 sequence is CASSPTGGSTGELFF. The CDR3 DNA is TGTGCCAGCAGCCCTACAGGGGGGTCGACCGGGGAGCTGTTTTTT. This chain links TRBV12-3 or TRBV12-4 with TRBJ2-2, with 8 bases identical to TRBD1. The CDR3 has 15 amino acids. V dropped 6 bases and J dropped 5; count of bases not matched to a gene: 8.

The chain carries TRBV3-1 and TRBJ2-3; D is ambiguous. V gave up 0 bases and J gave up 5 bases, with 9 bases separating them. Looked up from germline, CDR1 is LGHDT and CDR2 is YNNKEL (reference sequence). This CDR3 is built from 14 residues. As DNA, the CDR3 is TGTGCCAGCAGCCAAGATCTTGTGGGAGATACGCAGTATTTT. As protein: CASSQDLVGDTQYF.

The chain joins TRBV6-5 to TRBJ2-4; 11 bases align to TRBD1. With V trimmed by 6 bases and J by 8 bases, 9 bases remained unmatched. CDR3 length: 15 residues. Per germline, CDR1 MNHEY and CDR2 SVGAGI. CDR3 protein: CASSTDRDRGDIQYF. The DNA of the CDR3 is TGTGCCAGCAGCACAGACCGGGACAGGGGGGACATTCAGTACTTC.

The genes are TRBV14 and TRBJ1-1, with D unclear. The CDR3 is made up of 14 amino acids. The germline V gene encodes CDR1 SGHDN and CDR2 FVKESK. Deletions cut 4 bases from V and 3 bases from J, with 12 bases between. CDR3 region: CASSPRVWDTEAFF. In DNA, the CDR3 is TGTGCCAGCAGCCCGCGGGTTTGGGACACTGAAGCTTTCTTT.

The rearrangement links TRBV7-9 to TRBJ1-5; 8 bases are a match to TRBD1. With V trimmed by 4 bases and J by 1 base, 0 bases remained unmatched. This CDR3 is built from 14 residues. CDR1 and CDR2 from the germline V gene are SEHNR and FQNEAQ (reference sequence). In DNA, the CDR3 is TGTGCCAGCAGCTGGACAGGGAGCAATCAGCCCCAGCATTTT. This sequence encodes CASSWTGSNQPQHF.

The gene calls are TRBV20-1 and TRBJ1-1, with D uncertain. Looked up from germline, CDR1 is DFQATT and CDR2 is SNEGSKA (reference sequence). The V and J ends lost 3 bases and 1 base respectively, with 9 bases between them. The CDR3 has 13 residues. The CDR3 DNA sequence: TGCAGTGCTAGTAGGCATCAGAACACTGAAGCTTTCTTT. Its protein product is CSASRHQNTEAFF.

The rearrangement joins TRBV9 to TRBJ1-2; unclear D gene. Germline V gene sequence: CDR1 SGDLS, CDR2 YYNGEE. V lost 0 bases and J lost 4, with 13 bases in between. This CDR3 contains 15 residues. The CDR3 sequence is CASSVAAQQIYGYTF. DNA of the CDR3: TGTGCCAGCAGCGTAGCCGCCCAACAAATCTATGGCTACACCTTC.